This T cell receptor beta chain was recorded in a study of CD8+CD57+ T cells in acquired aplastic anemia (dated by TCRdb to 2016 to 2019). In terms of the full investigation: DNA extracted from sorted CD4+ and CD8+ cells had a mean of 3.2 ug, with a range of 0.2 to 27.4 ug. An average of approximately 9.8 million reads for CD4+ cells and 11 million to 12 million reads for CD8+ cells was obtained from healthy donor samples. What the study reported, not specific to this receptor: Roughly 30 CD8+ CDR3 sequences were found to be shared between patients and controls, but these sequences appeared to be highly expressed in patients and within the immunodominant clones of the patients. Between patients and healthy controls, no significant difference in CD8+ Simpson's diversity was found (P=0.060).

The germline V gene encodes CDR1 MRHNA and CDR2 SNTAGT. The CDR3, cysteine through phenylalanine, is 16 amino acids long. Here the CDR3 DNA is all that survives: 48 bases in frame from base 1. V drops 5 bases and J drops 10 bases, leaving 21 bases in between. TCR repertoires of sorted CD4+ and CD8+ blood T cells from severe aplastic anemia patients and healthy subjects were deep-sequenced in the study. Ficoll-Paque density gradient centrifugation was used to isolate peripheral blood mononuclear cells. CD4+ and CD8+ T cells were sorted by FACS or magnetic beads before DNA extraction. This clonotype was detected only once. Which antigen it targets is not known. Base qualities are missing; no much larger clone stands one base away. One read alone lends weak support. TCR beta VDJ combination and CDR3 sequence profiling used genomic DNA as the template. An Illumina HiSeq 2000 was the platform used for TCR repertoire sequencing. The authors processed their data as follows. Repertoires were assessed using TRBV/TRBJ rearrangement plots, CDR3 size and DJ length profiles, and Simpson's diversity index. The most abundant DNA sequence in the deep sequencing data was taken as the immunodominant clone. CDR3 amino acid sequences were screened for sharing across subjects and compared with published repertoires and the VDJdb database. TCRdb redid the processing of the public reads, applying fastp at Q25 and MiXCR, and retained in-frame beta chains. Every entry covers one CDR3 protein and lists the most common genes and DNA from its rows. Here the V and J calls rest on TCRdb's processing, not on the authors' analysis. The sample contains around 190,000 distinct CDR3 sequences, around half of them found a single time. Approximately 15% of the sample belongs to the ten largest clones.

The source material was sorted CD4+, CD8+, or CD8+CD57+ T cells (not recorded which) from PBMCs. The TCR was taken from a human donor in good health, serving as a control. Recombination linked TRBV6-4 to TRBJ1-6, with no reliable assignment of the D segment. The CDR3 protein is CASSLASWALSSPLHF. The nucleotide sequence reads TGTGCCAGCAGTTTAGCGTCATGGGCCCTAAGCTCACCCCTCCACTTT.